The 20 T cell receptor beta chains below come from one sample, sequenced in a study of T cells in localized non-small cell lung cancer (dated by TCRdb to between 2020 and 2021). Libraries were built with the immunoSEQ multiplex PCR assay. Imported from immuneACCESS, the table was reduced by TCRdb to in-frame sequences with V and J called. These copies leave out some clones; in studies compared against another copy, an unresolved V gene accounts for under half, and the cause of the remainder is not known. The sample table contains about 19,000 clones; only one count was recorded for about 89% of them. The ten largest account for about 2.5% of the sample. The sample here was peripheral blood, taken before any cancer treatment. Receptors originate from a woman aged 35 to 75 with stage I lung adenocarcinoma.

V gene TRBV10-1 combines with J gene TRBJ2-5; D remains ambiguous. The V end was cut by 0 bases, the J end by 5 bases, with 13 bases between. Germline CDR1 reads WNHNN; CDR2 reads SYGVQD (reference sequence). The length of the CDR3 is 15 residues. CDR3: CASSESSDRRETQYF. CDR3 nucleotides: TGCGCCAGCAGTGAGTCCAGCGACCGTCGTGAGACCCAGTACTTC.

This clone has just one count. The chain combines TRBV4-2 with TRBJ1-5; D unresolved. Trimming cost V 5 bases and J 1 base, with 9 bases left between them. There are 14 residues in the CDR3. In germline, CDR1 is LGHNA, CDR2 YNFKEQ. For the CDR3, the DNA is TGTGCCAGCAGCTATACAGAAAGCAATCAGCCCCAGCATTTT. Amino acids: CASSYTESNQPQHF.

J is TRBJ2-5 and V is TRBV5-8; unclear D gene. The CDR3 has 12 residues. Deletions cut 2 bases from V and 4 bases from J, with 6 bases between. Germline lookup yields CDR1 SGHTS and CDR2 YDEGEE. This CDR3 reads CASSFPRETQYF. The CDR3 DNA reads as TGTGCCAGCAGCTTCCCCAGAGAGACCCAGTACTTC.

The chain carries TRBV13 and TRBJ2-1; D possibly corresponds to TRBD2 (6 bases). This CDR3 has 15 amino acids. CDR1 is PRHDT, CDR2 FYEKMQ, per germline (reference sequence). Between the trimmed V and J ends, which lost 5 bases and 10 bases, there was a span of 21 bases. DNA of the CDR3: TGTGCCAGCAGCCCGAGGGGCGGGACTGTTAGGGAGCAGTTCTTC. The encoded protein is CASSPRGGTVREQFF.

The CDR3: CSVESGFEEKLFF. CDR3 coding DNA: TGCAGCGTTGAATCAGGGTTTGAAGAAAAACTGTTTTTT. The chain is built from TRBV29-1 and TRBJ1-4, with D possibly being TRBD1 (5 bases). V lost 2 bases and J lost 8, with 12 bases in between. This CDR3 comprises 13 residues. The V gene's germline CDR1 is SQVTM and CDR2 ANQGSEA. Based on the CDR3 plus reference TRBV29-1 and TRBJ1-4, the full variable domain is SAVISQKPSRDICQRGTSLTIQCQVDSQVTMMFWYRQQPGQSLTLIATANQGSEATYESGFVIDKFPISRPNLTFSTLTVSNMSPEDSSIYLCSVESGFEEKLFFGSGTQLSVL.

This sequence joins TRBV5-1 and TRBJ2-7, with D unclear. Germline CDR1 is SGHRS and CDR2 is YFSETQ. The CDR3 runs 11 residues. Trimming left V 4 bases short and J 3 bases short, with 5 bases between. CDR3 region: CASSHNYEQYF. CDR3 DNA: TGCGCCAGCAGCCACAACTACGAGCAGTACTTC.

The CDR3 bases are TGTGCCAGCAGTTTCCCCCGACGGAGCTCCTACGAGCAGTACTTC. Residues: CASSFPRRSSYEQYF. The chain is built from TRBV28 and TRBJ2-7, with no clear D. Germline loops: CDR1 MDHEN, CDR2 SYDVKM. The CDR3 length is 15 residues. Trimming removed 3 bases at V and 0 bases at J, with 12 bases between.

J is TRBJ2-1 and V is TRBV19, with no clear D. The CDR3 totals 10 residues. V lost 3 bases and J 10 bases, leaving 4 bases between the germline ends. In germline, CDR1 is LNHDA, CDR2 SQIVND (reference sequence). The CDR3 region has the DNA TGTGCCAGTAGTATGGGGGAGCAGTTCTTC. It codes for CASSMGEQFF.

The CDR3: CAISESGTRSYF. The CDR3 DNA sequence: TGTGCCATCAGTGAATCCGGGACTAGGTCGTACTTC. V gene TRBV10-3 combines with J gene TRBJ2-7; 8 bases are shared with TRBD2. The junction had 7 bases not matched to a gene; V was cut back by 3 bases and J by 12 bases. The germline V gene has CDR1 ENHRY and CDR2 SYGVKD. This CDR3 has 12 residues.

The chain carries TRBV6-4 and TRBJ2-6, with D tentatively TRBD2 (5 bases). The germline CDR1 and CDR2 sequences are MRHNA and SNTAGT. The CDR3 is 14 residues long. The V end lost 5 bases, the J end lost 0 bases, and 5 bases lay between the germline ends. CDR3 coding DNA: TGTGCCAGCAGTCGGGGCTCTGGGGCCAACGTCCTGACTTTC. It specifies CASSRGSGANVLTF.

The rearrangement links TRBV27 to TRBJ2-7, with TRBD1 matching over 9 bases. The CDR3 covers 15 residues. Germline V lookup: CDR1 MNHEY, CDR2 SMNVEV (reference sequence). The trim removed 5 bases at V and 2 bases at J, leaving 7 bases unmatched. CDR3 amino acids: CASSGQGTTTYEQYF. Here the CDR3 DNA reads TGTGCCAGCAGTGGACAGGGGACAACTACCTACGAGCAGTACTTC.

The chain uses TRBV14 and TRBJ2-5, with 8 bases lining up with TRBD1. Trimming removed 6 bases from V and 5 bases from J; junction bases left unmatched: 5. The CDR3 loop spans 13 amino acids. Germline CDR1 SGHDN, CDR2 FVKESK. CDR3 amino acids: CASSRTGRETQYF. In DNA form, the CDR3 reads TGTGCCAGCAGTCGGACAGGGCGGGAGACCCAGTACTTC. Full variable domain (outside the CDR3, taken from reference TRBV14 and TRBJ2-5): EAGVTQFPSHSVIEKGQTVTLRCDPISGHDNLYWYRRVMGKEIKFLLHFVKESKQDESGMPNNRFLAERTGGTYSTLKVQPAELEDSGVYFCASSRTGRETQYFGPGTRLLVL.

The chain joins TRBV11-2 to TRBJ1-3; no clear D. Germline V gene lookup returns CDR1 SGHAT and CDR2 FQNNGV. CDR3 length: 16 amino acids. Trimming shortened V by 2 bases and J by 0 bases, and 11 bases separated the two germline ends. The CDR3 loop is CASSLFAGLSGNTIYF. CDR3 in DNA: TGTGCCAGCAGCTTATTTGCAGGCCTCTCTGGAAACACCATATATTTT. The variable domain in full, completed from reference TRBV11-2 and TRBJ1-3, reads EAGVAQSPRYKIIEKRQSVAFWCNPISGHATLYWYQQILGQGPKLLIQFQNNGVVDDSQLPKDRFSAERLKGVDSTLKIQPAKLEDSAVYLCASSLFAGLSGNTIYFGEGSWLTVV.

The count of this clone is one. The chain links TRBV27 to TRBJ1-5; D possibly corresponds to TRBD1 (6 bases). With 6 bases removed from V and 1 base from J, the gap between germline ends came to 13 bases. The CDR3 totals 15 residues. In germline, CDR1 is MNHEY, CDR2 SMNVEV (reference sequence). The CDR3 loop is CASRPLTGSNQPQHF. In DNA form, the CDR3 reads TGTGCCAGCAGACCATTGACAGGAAGCAATCAGCCCCAGCATTTT.

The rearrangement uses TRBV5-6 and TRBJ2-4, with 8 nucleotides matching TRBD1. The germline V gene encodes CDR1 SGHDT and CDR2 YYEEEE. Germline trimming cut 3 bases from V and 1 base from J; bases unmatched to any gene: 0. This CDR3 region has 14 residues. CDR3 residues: CASSWTGAKNIQYF. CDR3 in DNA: TGTGCCAGCAGCTGGACAGGGGCCAAAAACATTCAGTACTTC.

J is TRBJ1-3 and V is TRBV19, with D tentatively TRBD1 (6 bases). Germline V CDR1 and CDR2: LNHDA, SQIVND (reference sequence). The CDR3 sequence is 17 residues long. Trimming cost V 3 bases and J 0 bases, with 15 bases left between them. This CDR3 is CASSIYGQQDSGNTIYF. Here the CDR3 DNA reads TGTGCCAGTAGTATCTACGGACAGCAGGACTCTGGAAACACCATATATTTT. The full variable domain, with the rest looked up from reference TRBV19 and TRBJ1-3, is DGGITQSPKYLFRKEGQNVTLSCEQNLNHDAMYWYRQDPGQGLRLIYYSQIVNDFQKGDIAEGYSVSREKKESFPLTVTSAQKNPTAFYLCASSIYGQQDSGNTIYFGEGSWLTVV.

CDR3 DNA: TGTGCCAGCAGTCGACTACAGATGAGCTATGGCTACACCTTC. Its translation is CASSRLQMSYGYTF. This sequence joins TRBV6-5 and TRBJ1-2, with D unclear. Trimming cost V 5 bases and J 4 bases, with 14 bases left between them. Germline V gives CDR1 MNHEY, CDR2 SVGAGI. The CDR3 sequence is 14 residues long.

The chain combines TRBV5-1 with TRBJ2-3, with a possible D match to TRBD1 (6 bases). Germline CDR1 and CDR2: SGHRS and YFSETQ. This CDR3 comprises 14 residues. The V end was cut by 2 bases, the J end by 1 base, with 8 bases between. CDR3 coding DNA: TGCGCCAGCAGCTTTGCAGGGGGCACAGATACGCAGTATTTT. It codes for CASSFAGGTDTQYF. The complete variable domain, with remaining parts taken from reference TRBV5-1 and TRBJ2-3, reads KAGVTQTPRYLIKTRGQQVTLSCSPISGHRSVSWYQQTPGQGLQFLFEYFSETQRNKGNFPGRFSGRQFSNSRSEMNVSTLELGDSALYLCASSFAGGTDTQYFGPGTRLTVL.

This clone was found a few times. This CDR3 is CASFRGFPGNTIYF. The CDR3 coding sequence is TGTGCCTCTTTTCGCGGGTTTCCTGGAAACACCATATATTTT. V usage is TRBV5-5 and J usage is TRBJ1-3; D is ambiguous. The CDR3 is 14 amino acids. V was shortened by 10 bases and J by 2 bases, with 16 bases between the two germline ends. CDR1 is SGHKS and CDR2 is YYEKEE in the germline V gene (reference sequence).

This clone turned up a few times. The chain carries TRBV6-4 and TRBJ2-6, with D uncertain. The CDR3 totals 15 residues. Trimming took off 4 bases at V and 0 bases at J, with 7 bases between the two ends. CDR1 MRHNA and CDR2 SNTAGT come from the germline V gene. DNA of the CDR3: TGTGCCAGCAGTGCTGCTTCCTCTGGGGCCAACGTCCTGACTTTC. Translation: CASSAASSGANVLTF.